This T cell receptor (beta chain) was profiled in a study of blood T cell repertoires in COVID-19. Overall study context: COVID-19 samples collected from the United States, Italy and Spain covered acute and convalescent phases. PBMCs, B-cell-depleted T cells, or T cells provided the cDNA or gDNA that made up the material.

Under the authors' procedure: Cell counts per sample came from amplifying reference gene primers. Generated by immunoSEQ multiplex PCR, the TCRdb table keeps only in-frame clones and is missing some. V and J calls and clone size are as listed in that table; D and trimming were resolved from the DNA. The data hold tens of thousands of clones, with around nine tenths observed a single time. Trimming removed 1 base from V and 6 bases from J; junction bases left unmatched: 4. Germline assignment: CDR1 SGHTA and CDR2 FQGNSA. The CDR3 runs 15 residues. The sequencing sample was made of peripheral blood. This receptor was identified in a human donor in a cohort sampled during active COVID-19. The chain recombines TRBV7-2 with TRBJ1-5; 9 positions agree with TRBD1. The CDR3 reads CASSLGDRAIQPQHF. The CDR3 region has the DNA TGTGCCAGCAGCTTAGGGGACAGGGCGATTCAGCCCCAGCATTTT.